This is a list of T cell receptor beta chains from one sample in a study of T cell clones after liver transplantation. Sequencing used immunoSEQ multiplex PCR; TCRdb keeps in-frame clones, though not all of them. The sample contains some 60,000 clones, about 73% of which appear only once. This sample comprised CD4+ T cells from blood, obtained at the roughly 15-month timepoint. These receptors were obtained from a human patient who received a liver transplant. The graft donor may account for some of the T cells. Both conserved end residues are part of each CDR3. D genes are given only for firm matches. Part of the rows lack a size; the others show once, few, many or a class for expanded clones.

D	size	V	J	CDR3	DNA
TRBD1	.	TRBV2	TRBJ1-2	CASSGTGLRVYGYTF	TGTGCCAGCAGTGGGACAGGTCTCCGGGTATATGGCTACACCTTC
TRBD1	.	TRBV11-3	TRBJ1-2	CASKEQGALIGGYTF	TGTGCCAGCAAGGAACAGGGGGCGTTGATAGGTGGCTACACCTTC
.	.	TRBV15	TRBJ1-2	CATSREIGMRQVQDGYTF	TGTGCCACCAGCAGAGAAATTGGAATGAGACAGGTTCAGGATGGCTACACCTTC
TRBD2	.	TRBV6-1	TRBJ2-5	CASSEIERGGSLQETQYF	TGTGCCAGCAGTGAGATTGAGCGGGGGGGCTCACTCCAAGAGACCCAGTACTTC
TRBD1	once	TRBV4-3	TRBJ1-5	CASSQDDRVHYQPQHF	TGCGCCAGCAGCCAAGATGACAGGGTACATTATCAGCCCCAGCATTTT
.	.	TRBV6-1	TRBJ1-5	CASSENLVGNLPQHF	TGTGCCAGCAGTGAAAATCTCGTAGGGAATCTACCCCAGCATTTT
.	.	TRBV28	TRBJ1-2	CASSWDRGPYGYTF	TGTGCCAGCAGTTGGGACCGAGGCCCCTATGGCTACACCTTC
.	.	TRBV27	TRBJ2-2	CASSLWANTGELFF	TGTGCCAGCAGTTTATGGGCGAACACCGGGGAGCTGTTTTTT
.	.	TRBV6-5	TRBJ1-4	CASSALGKLFF	TGTGCCAGCAGTGCCCTCGGTAAACTGTTTTTT
.	.	TRBV5-1	TRBJ1-1	CASSLAPDRNTEAFF	TGCGCCAGCAGCTTGGCCCCGGACAGAAACACTGAAGCTTTCTTT
.	.	TRBV6-6	TRBJ2-2	CASSRGRGYTGELFF	TGTGCCAGCAGTAGGGGCAGGGGTTACACCGGGGAGCTGTTTTTT
.	.	TRBV7-9	TRBJ2-3	CASSPIGTDTQYF	TGTGCCAGCAGCCCCATCGGCACAGATACGCAGTATTTT
.	.	TRBV2	TRBJ2-3	CASKTGRQGTDTQYF	TGTGCCAGCAAGACGGGGCGTCAGGGTACAGATACGCAGTATTTT
.	.	TRBV4-2	TRBJ2-5	CASSQVGPGGNFPETQYF	TGTGCCAGCAGCCAAGTTGGCCCTGGGGGCAATTTTCCAGAGACCCAGTACTTC
.	few	TRBV29-1	TRBJ2-4	CSVGGATNGWDIQYF	TGCAGCGTTGGAGGGGCGACTAACGGTTGGGACATTCAGTACTTC
.	.	TRBV19	TRBJ1-1	CASSHQNTGRTEAFF	TGTGCCAGTAGTCATCAGAATACAGGGAGGACTGAAGCTTTCTTT
TRBD2	once	TRBV11-3	TRBJ2-6	CASSLDSTSGINVLTF	TGTGCCAGCAGCTTAGATTCCACTAGCGGGATCAACGTCCTGACTTTC
.	.	TRBV10-3	TRBJ2-7	CATQGGSEQYF	TGTGCCACTCAGGGGGGGTCCGAGCAGTACTTC